What follows are 2 T cell receptor beta chains derived from one specimen sequenced in a study of T cell responses to AZD1222 COVID-19 vaccine. Assay: immunoSEQ multiplex PCR; the TCRdb copy retains only in-frame clones and omits some. This sample carries about 110,000 clones, about 90% of them seen once, and the ten largest clones take about 4.6%. The sample here was peripheral blood, taken 28 days after the second AZD1222 dose. The receptors were gathered from an adult who received the AZD1222 COVID-19 vaccine.

This clone was detected only a few times. The chain recombines TRBV5-1 with TRBJ1-3; D remains ambiguous. Germline-derived CDR1 and CDR2 are SGHRS and YFSETQ. Trimming took off 0 bases at V and 0 bases at J, with 10 bases between the two ends. This CDR3 has 16 residues. In DNA form, the CDR3 reads TGCGCCAGCAGCTTGGTGCCTCCCCGCTCTGGAAACACCATATATTTT. This gives the protein CASSLVPPRSGNTIYF.

The V gene is TRBV29-1, the J gene TRBJ1-3; 8 bases map to TRBD1. The CDR3 is 16 amino acids. V lost 4 bases to trimming and J lost 0 bases; unmatched junction nucleotides: 8. The V gene's germline CDR1 is SQVTM and CDR2 ANQGSEA. The CDR3 nucleotides read TGCAGCGTTGGAGGGACAGGAGCCTCCTCTGGAAACACCATATATTTT. Translated: CSVGGTGASSGNTIYF. The complete variable domain, with remaining parts taken from reference TRBV29-1 and TRBJ1-3, reads SAVISQKPSRDICQRGTSLTIQCQVDSQVTMMFWYRQQPGQSLTLIATANQGSEATYESGFVIDKFPISRPNLTFSTLTVSNMSPEDSSIYLCSVGGTGASSGNTIYFGEGSWLTVV.